The clone carrying this T cell receptor beta chain was seen a single time. Its specificity is not known. Treatment meaning: roughly 19 received Ad26.COV2.S at low or high dose, single or two shots; a few received placebo; per-sample allocation not given. After the first vaccine or placebo injection, samples were drawn on day 63. This sample is part of a study of Ad26.COV2.S vaccination and SARS-CoV-2 variants. Turning to the study itself: Intramuscularly, Ad26.COV2.S was given either once or twice, 56 days apart. Study outcomes and limitations: Whether participants received vaccine or placebo, their non-spike TCR breadth was similar. Reportedly, spike-specific CD8+ and CD4+ T cell responses achieved substantial breadth once vaccination had taken place.

Per germline, CDR1 SGHVS and CDR2 FQNEAQ. V lost 3 bases and J 0 bases, leaving 5 bases between the germline ends. The CDR3 sequence is 13 residues long. Assay used: immunoSEQ multiplex PCR; TCRdb lists only in-frame clones, some missing. The table includes approximately 420,000 clones, approximately 86% detected once. The chain combines TRBV7-8 with TRBJ1-1; unclear D gene. The sequence derives from a person aged 18 to 65 who received the Ad26.COV2.S COVID-19 vaccine or a placebo. Sequencing used peripheral blood, obtained in a trial of Ad26.COV2.S vaccine versus placebo. The CDR3 protein is CASSFEMNTEAFF. CDR3 nucleotide sequence: TGTGCCAGCAGCTTCGAGATGAACACTGAAGCTTTCTTT.